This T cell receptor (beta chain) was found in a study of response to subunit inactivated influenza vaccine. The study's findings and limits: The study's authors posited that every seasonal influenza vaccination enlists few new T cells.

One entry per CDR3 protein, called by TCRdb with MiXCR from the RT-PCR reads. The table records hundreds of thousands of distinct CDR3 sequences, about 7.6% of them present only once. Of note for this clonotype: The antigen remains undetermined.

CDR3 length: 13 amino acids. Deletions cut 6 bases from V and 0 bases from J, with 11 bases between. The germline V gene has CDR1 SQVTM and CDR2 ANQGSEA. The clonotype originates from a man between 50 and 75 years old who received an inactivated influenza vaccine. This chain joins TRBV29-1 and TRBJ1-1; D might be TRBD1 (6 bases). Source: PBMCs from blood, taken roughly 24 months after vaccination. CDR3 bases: TGCAGCGTCTCAAGGGGGATGAACACTGAAGCTTTCTTT. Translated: CSVSRGMNTEAFF.